This TCR beta chain emerged from a study of T cell responses to AZD1222 COVID-19 vaccine. Study-wide points: Only a handful of individuals given AZD1222 were seropositive at baseline. Close to half of all spike-specific TCRs reportedly target regions of the variants that are unmutated. Following two doses of AZD1222, Spike-specific TCR breadth and depth rose.

CDR3 size: 14 residues. Trimming cost V 1 base and J 5 bases, with 9 bases left between them. Germline V lookup: CDR1 LGHDT, CDR2 YNNKEL (reference sequence). Details on this clone: The antigen is undetermined.

TCRdb's copy holds only in-frame clones and misses some; the assay was immunoSEQ multiplex PCR. The repertoire holds 150,000 to 200,000 clones, with approximately 94% as singletons. The sequencing used peripheral blood, collected 28 days after the second AZD1222 dose. The chain couples TRBV3-1 (or the pseudogene TRBV3-2) to TRBJ1-5, with D unresolved. The TCR was taken from an adult who received the AZD1222 COVID-19 vaccine. The CDR3 DNA reads as TGTGCCAGCAGCCAAGCCACGGGGTATCAGCCCCAGCATTTT. This encodes CASSQATGYQPQHF.